This T cell receptor (beta chain) comes out of a study of blood T cells in healthy people across ages. Study-wide results and limits: Significant beta diversity loss was already apparent by age approximately 38, declining roughly linearly. Naive CD4+ cell counts and diversity both ran higher in long-lived than in aged donors.

Germline V gene lookup returns CDR1 MDHEN and CDR2 SYDVKM. CDR3 length: 16 amino acids. The V end lost 1 base, the J end lost 0 bases, and 10 bases lay between the germline ends. Combining a sample-barcoded 5' primer with a J-beta primer mix, a second PCR ran for about 7 to 11 cycles. TCRdb recomputed calls from the 5' RACE reads with MiXCR, one row per CDR3 protein. The sample lists some 850,000 distinct CDR3 sequences, roughly 24% seen once, with 2.5% to 3.5% in the top ten. About this clonotype: The antigen remains undetermined.

These same data were also listed under a study on T cells of mothers and their children.

The sample was blood. The source of this sequence is a boy younger than 18 in good health. The rearrangement joins TRBV28 to TRBJ2-1; tentatively, D is TRBD2 (6 bases). The CDR3 bases are TGTGCCAGCAGTTTATTGGTCGGGGGCTCCTACAATGAGCAGTTCTTC. It translates to CASSLLVGGSYNEQFF.